Listed below are T cell receptor beta chains from one sample, sequenced in a study of T cell repertoires in cytomegalovirus infection. TCRdb processed the reads anew with MiXCR; each CDR3 protein has one entry. This table holds under 850,000 distinct CDR3 sequences, roughly a third found once. What these receptors recognize is not known. This specimen consisted of cultured PBMCs, obtained from culture after CMV antigen stimulation. These receptors were taken from a human donor in good health (CMV status not recorded). Some clones in this sample may be carry-over from other donors' samples. Each CDR3 is given with its conserved first and last residue. Fields, in order: D gene, clone size, V gene, CDR3 length, J gene, CDR3 protein, CDR3 DNA. D genes are given only for firm matches. Size is stated for part of the rows, as once, few or many counts, or as a class when the clone is expanded.

NA	NA	TRBV7-9	16	TRBJ2-5	CASSHVGQKNVETQYF	TGTGCCAGCAGCCACGTGGGGCAGAAAAACGTAGAGACCCAGTACTTC
TRBD1	few	TRBV6-1	15	TRBJ2-7	CASSEPRDSSYEQYF	TGTGCCAGCAGTGAGCCCCGGGACAGCTCCTACGAGCAGTACTTC
NA	NA	TRBV11-2	16	TRBJ1-2	CASSPIAGWRSYGYTF	TGTGCCAGCAGCCCTATTGCGGGGTGGCGGTCCTATGGCTACACCTTC
NA	NA	TRBV29-1	15	TRBJ2-1	CSAMEPGRNHNEQFF	TGCAGCGCAATGGAGCCGGGACGGAATCACAATGAGCAGTTCTTC
TRBD1	few	TRBV12-5	16	TRBJ2-2	CASGLPTGANTGELFF	TGTGCTAGTGGTCTGCCGACAGGGGCGAACACCGGGGAGCTGTTTTTT
NA	once	TRBV20-1	14	TRBJ2-3	CSARGRVGTDTQYF	TGCAGTGCTAGGGGTAGGGTCGGCACAGATACGCAGTATTTT
NA	NA	TRBV7-2	15	TRBJ2-5	CASSYGLATPETQYF	TGTGCCAGCAGCTATGGCCTCGCGACACCCGAGACCCAGTACTTC
TRBD1	NA	TRBV27	14	TRBJ1-1	CASAWTPGGPEAFF	TGTGCCAGCGCATGGACCCCAGGGGGCCCTGAAGCTTTCTTT
NA	few	TRBV27	19	TRBJ2-5	CASSQGMLGYGVVEETQYF	TGTGCCAGCAGTCAGGGAATGTTAGGGTACGGGGTCGTGGAGGAGACCCAGTACTTC
NA	NA	TRBV28	14	TRBJ2-6	CATDGYSGANVLTF	TGTGCCACCGATGGGTATAGTGGGGCCAACGTCCTGACTTTC
NA	NA	TRBV12-3/TRBV12-4	14	TRBJ2-2	CASSRRGAGGELFF	TGTGCCAGCAGTCGACGGGGCGCCGGTGGGGAGCTGTTTTTT
TRBD2	many	TRBV7-2	16	TRBJ2-7	CASSLTSGGGFYEQYF	TGTGCCAGCAGCTTAACTAGCGGGGGGGGTTTCTACGAGCAGTACTTC
NA	NA	TRBV7-9	14	TRBJ2-5	CASSSSQRGETQYF	TGTGCCAGCAGCTCCTCGCAGCGCGGGGAGACCCAGTACTTC
NA	NA	TRBV14	14	TRBJ2-7	CASSRTLFGYEQYF	TGTGCCAGCAGCCGGACCCTTTTTGGCTACGAGCAGTACTTC
NA	NA	TRBV10-3	14	TRBJ2-1	CAISSPSSYNEQFF	TGTGCCATCAGTTCGCCTAGTAGCTACAATGAGCAGTTCTTC
NA	many	TRBV7-8	17	TRBJ2-3	CASSYDARDTLGDTQYF	TGTGCCAGCAGCTATGACGCACGGGACACCCTGGGAGATACGCAGTATTTT
NA	many	TRBV12-3/TRBV12-4	11	TRBJ2-3	CASRLADTQYF	TGTGCCAGCAGGCTCGCAGATACGCAGTATTTT
TRBD1	NA	TRBV25-1	14	TRBJ1-2	CASSATGGSDGYTF	TGTGCCAGCAGTGCAACAGGGGGATCGGATGGCTACACCTTC
NA	NA	TRBV20-1	15	TRBJ2-4	CSAFPGRVAKNIQYF	TGCAGTGCTTTTCCAGGCCGCGTTGCCAAAAACATTCAGTACTTC
NA	NA	TRBV4-3	15	TRBJ1-1	CASSQDPYGGIKAFF	TGCGCCAGCAGCCAAGATCCCTACGGGGGGATTAAAGCTTTCTTT
TRBD2	NA	TRBV20-1	12	TRBJ2-1	CSAGRAENEQFF	TGCAGTGCCGGGAGGGCCGAGAATGAGCAGTTCTTC
TRBD2	NA	TRBV7-2	15	TRBJ2-1	CASSFPSGRGNEQFF	TGTGCCAGCAGCTTTCCTAGCGGGAGGGGCAATGAGCAGTTCTTC
TRBD2	NA	TRBV5-1	17	TRBJ2-3	CASSYTSGRGRGDTQYF	TGCGCCAGCAGCTATACTAGCGGGAGGGGAAGAGGAGATACGCAGTATTTT
TRBD2	NA	TRBV19	16	TRBJ2-1	CASSTIAGGVQNEQFF	TGTGCCAGTAGTACAATAGCGGGAGGGGTTCAGAATGAGCAGTTCTTC
NA	NA	TRBV9	16	TRBJ1-2	CASSVGPTELNYGYTF	TGTGCCAGCAGCGTAGGCCCAACTGAACTTAACTATGGCTACACCTTC
TRBD2	NA	TRBV4-1	17	TRBJ2-1	CASSASPVAGDYNEQFF	TGCGCCAGCAGCGCCTCTCCGGTGGCGGGGGACTACAATGAGCAGTTCTTC
TRBD2	NA	TRBV29-1	17	TRBJ2-5	CSVAGTVATSGRETQYF	TGCAGCGTGGCCGGGACAGTGGCGACTAGCGGGAGGGAGACCCAGTACTTC
NA	NA	TRBV5-4	15	TRBJ2-1	CASSTRGREVNEQFF	TGTGCCAGCAGCACGAGGGGGCGGGAGGTAAATGAGCAGTTCTTC
TRBD1	NA	TRBV2	14	TRBJ1-4	CASGVGQGAEELFF	TGTGCCAGCGGGGTTGGACAGGGGGCGGAGGAACTGTTTTTT
NA	many	TRBV6-2/TRBV6-3	13	TRBJ2-3	CASRPSGLYTQYF	TGTGCCAGCAGACCCTCGGGACTTTATACGCAGTATTTT
TRBD1	NA	TRBV5-6	15	TRBJ1-5	CASSSKDRDYQPQHF	TGTGCCAGCAGCTCAAAAGACAGGGATTATCAGCCCCAGCATTTT
NA	few	TRBV28	14	TRBJ1-1	CASSPRWKNTEAFF	TGTGCCAGCAGTCCTCGATGGAAGAACACTGAAGCTTTCTTT
NA	NA	TRBV12-3/TRBV12-4	13	TRBJ2-5	CASSYQELWTQYF	TGTGCCAGCAGTTATCAGGAGTTATGGACCCAGTACTTC
NA	NA	TRBV4-1	15	TRBJ1-6	CASSLPGQLRSPLHF	TGCGCCAGCAGCCTACCCGGGCAGCTCCGCTCACCCCTCCACTTT
NA	NA	TRBV11-3	17	TRBJ1-3	CASSLEWYSGPGNTIYF	TGTGCCAGCAGCTTAGAGTGGTATTCCGGACCCGGAAACACCATATATTTT
NA	few	TRBV12-3/TRBV12-4	15	TRBJ1-5	CASSRTTGLGQPQHF	TGTGCCAGCAGCCGAACCACAGGGCTTGGTCAGCCCCAGCATTTT
NA	NA	TRBV5-5	15	TRBJ2-3	CASSLGQAGTDTQYF	TGTGCCAGCAGCTTGGGACAGGCTGGCACAGATACGCAGTATTTT
NA	NA	TRBV20-1	15	TRBJ1-1	CSAREPRQLNTEAFF	TGCAGTGCTAGAGAACCCCGCCAGTTGAACACTGAAGCTTTCTTT
TRBD2	NA	TRBV15	17	TRBJ2-2	CATSRGPGAGVTGELFF	TGTGCCACCAGCAGAGGCCCCGGGGCGGGAGTCACCGGGGAGCTGTTTTTT
NA	NA	TRBV7-2	15	TRBJ2-3	CASRPGGRGSDTQYF	TGTGCCAGCAGACCCGGGGGGAGGGGGTCAGATACGCAGTATTTT
NA	few	TRBV7-2	15	TRBJ1-3	CASSQRVMDGNTIYF	TGTGCCAGCAGTCAGAGGGTAATGGACGGAAACACCATATATTTT
TRBD2	NA	TRBV11-2	14	TRBJ2-3	CASSAGGPTDTQYF	TGTGCCAGCAGCGCGGGAGGGCCCACAGATACGCAGTATTTT
TRBD1	many	TRBV4-2	15	TRBJ1-2	CASSQGQAPNYGYTF	TGTGCCAGCAGCCAGGGACAGGCCCCTAACTATGGCTACACCTTC
NA	many	TRBV7-2	15	TRBJ1-2	CASSPSAGQRYGYTF	TGTGCCAGCAGCCCGTCGGCAGGGCAGCGCTATGGCTACACCTTC
NA	few	TRBV7-9	16	TRBJ2-7	CASSLAWTGAAYEQYF	TGTGCCAGCAGCTTAGCGTGGACGGGAGCTGCCTACGAGCAGTACTTC
NA	few	TRBV6-1	12	TRBJ2-1	CASSEEPNEQFF	TGTGCCAGCAGTGAAGAACCCAATGAGCAGTTCTTC
NA	NA	TRBV7-6	14	TRBJ2-7	CASSYTSDAYEQYF	TGTGCCAGCAGCTACACATCGGATGCCTACGAGCAGTACTTC
NA	few	TRBV4-3	18	TRBJ2-1	CASSQEFRTPSSYNEQFF	TGCGCCAGCAGCCAAGAATTTAGAACACCTAGCTCCTACAATGAGCAGTTCTTC
TRBD2	once	TRBV7-7	16	TRBJ2-1	CASSSLLAGGDNEQFF	TGTGCCAGCAGCTCGCTACTAGCGGGAGGCGACAATGAGCAGTTCTTC
NA	NA	TRBV7-6	16	TRBJ2-5	CASSLVGGQRQETQYF	TGTGCCAGCAGCTTAGTAGGCGGACAGAGACAAGAGACCCAGTACTTC